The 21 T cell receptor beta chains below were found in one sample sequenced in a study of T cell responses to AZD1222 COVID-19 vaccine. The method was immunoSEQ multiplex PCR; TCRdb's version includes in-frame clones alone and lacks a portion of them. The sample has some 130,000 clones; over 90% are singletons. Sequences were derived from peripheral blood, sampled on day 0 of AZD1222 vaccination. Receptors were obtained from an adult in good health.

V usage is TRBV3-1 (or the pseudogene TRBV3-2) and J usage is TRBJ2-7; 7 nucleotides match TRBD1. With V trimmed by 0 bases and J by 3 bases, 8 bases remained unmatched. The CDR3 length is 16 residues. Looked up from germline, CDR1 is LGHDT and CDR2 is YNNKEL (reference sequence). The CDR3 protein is CASSQDVETGIYEQYF. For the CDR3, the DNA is TGTGCCAGCAGCCAAGACGTCGAGACAGGGATCTACGAGCAGTACTTC.

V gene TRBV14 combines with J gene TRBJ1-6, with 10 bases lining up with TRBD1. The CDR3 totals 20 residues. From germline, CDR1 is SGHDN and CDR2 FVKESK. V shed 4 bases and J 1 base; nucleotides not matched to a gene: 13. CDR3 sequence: CASSRGGRDRGLSYNSPLHF. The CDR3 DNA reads TGTGCCAGCAGCCGTGGGGGGCGGGACAGGGGTCTTTCCTATAATTCACCCCTCCACTTT.

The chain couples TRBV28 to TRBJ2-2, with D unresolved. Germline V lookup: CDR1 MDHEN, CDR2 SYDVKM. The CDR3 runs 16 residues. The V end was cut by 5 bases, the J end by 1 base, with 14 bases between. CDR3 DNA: TGTGCCAGCAGTGCCCCCCGAACAAAGAACACCGGGGAGCTGTTTTTT. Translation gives CASSAPRTKNTGELFF.

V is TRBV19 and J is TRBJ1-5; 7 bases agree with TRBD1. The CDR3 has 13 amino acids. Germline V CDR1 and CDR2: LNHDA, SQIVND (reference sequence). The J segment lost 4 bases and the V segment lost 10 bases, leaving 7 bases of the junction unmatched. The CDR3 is CATHPGGNQPQHF. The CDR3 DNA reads TGTGCCACTCACCCAGGGGGGAATCAGCCCCAGCATTTT.

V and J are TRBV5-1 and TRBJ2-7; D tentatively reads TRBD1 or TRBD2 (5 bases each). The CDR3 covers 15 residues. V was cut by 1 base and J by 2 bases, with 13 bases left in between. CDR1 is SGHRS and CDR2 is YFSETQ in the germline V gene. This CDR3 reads CASSLNGDAAYEQYF. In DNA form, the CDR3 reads TGCGCCAGCAGCTTGAATGGGGACGCGGCCTACGAGCAGTACTTC.

CDR3 protein: CASSTGAQETQYF. DNA of the CDR3: TGTGCCAGCAGCACAGGGGCCCAAGAGACCCAGTACTTC. V is TRBV3-1 (or the pseudogene TRBV3-2) and J is TRBJ2-5; 7 nucleotides agree with TRBD1. The CDR3 is 13 amino acids. Germline assignment: CDR1 LGHDT and CDR2 YNNKEL (reference sequence). V lost 5 bases to trimming and J lost 1 base; unmatched junction nucleotides: 1.

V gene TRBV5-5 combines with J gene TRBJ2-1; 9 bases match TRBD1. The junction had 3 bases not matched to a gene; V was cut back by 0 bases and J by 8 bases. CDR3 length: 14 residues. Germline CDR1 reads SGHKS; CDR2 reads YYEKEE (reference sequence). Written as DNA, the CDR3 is TGTGCCAGCAGCTTGGAGGACAGGGGCTATGAGCAGTTCTTC. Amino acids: CASSLEDRGYEQFF.

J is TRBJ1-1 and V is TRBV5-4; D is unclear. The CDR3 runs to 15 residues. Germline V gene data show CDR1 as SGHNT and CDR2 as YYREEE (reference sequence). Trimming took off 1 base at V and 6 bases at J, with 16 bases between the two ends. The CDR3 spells CASSLIIAGGSEAFF. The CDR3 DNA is TGTGCCAGCAGCTTGATAATCGCGGGAGGATCTGAAGCTTTCTTT.

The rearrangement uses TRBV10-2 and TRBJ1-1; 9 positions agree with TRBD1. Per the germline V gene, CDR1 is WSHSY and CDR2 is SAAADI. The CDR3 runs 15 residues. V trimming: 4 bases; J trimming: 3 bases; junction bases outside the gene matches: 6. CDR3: CASSAHRDRDTEAFF. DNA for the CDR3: TGCGCCAGCAGTGCACACCGGGACAGGGACACTGAAGCTTTCTTT.

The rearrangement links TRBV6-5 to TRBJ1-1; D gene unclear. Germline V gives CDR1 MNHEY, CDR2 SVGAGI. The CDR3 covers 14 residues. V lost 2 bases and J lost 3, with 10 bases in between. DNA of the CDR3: TGTGCCAGCAGTTACCAATTGACCCACACTGAAGCTTTCTTT. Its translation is CASSYQLTHTEAFF.

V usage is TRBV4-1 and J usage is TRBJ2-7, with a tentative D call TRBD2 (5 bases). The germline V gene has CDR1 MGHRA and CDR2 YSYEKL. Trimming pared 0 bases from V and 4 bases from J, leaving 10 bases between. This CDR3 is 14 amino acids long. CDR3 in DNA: TGCGCCAGCAGCCAAGACCCTACGGGGTACGAGCAGTACTTC. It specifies CASSQDPTGYEQYF.

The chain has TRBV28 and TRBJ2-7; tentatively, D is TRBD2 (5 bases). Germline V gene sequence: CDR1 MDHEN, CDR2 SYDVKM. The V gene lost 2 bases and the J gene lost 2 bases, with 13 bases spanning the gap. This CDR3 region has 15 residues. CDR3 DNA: TGTGCCAGCAGTTTAAGCGCGGGCGGAGCCTACGAGCAGTACTTC. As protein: CASSLSAGGAYEQYF.

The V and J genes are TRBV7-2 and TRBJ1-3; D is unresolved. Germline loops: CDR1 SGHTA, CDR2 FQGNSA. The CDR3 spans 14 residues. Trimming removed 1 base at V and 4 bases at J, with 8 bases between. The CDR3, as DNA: TGTGCCAGCAGCTTAGTGGGAGGGGGAAACACCATATATTTT. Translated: CASSLVGGGNTIYF. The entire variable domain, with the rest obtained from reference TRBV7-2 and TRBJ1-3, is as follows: GAGVSQSPSNKVTEKGKDVELRCDPISGHTALYWYRQSLGQGLEFLIYFQGNSAPDKSGLPSDRFSAERTGGSVSTLTIQRTQQEDSAVYLCASSLVGGGNTIYFGEGSWLTVV.

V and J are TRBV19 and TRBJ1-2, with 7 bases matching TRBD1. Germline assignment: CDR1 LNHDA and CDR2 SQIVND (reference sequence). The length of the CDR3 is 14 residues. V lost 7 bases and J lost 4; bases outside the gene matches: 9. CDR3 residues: CASNPGQHGYGYTF. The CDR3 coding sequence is TGTGCCAGTAATCCGGGACAGCATGGCTATGGCTACACCTTC.

The CDR3 here is CASRPTGNYGYTF. CDR3 DNA sequence: TGTGCCAGCAGGCCGACAGGGAACTATGGCTACACCTTC. The V call is TRBV2, the J call TRBJ1-2; 7 nucleotides match TRBD1. The CDR3 has 13 residues. Germline-derived CDR1 and CDR2 are SNHLY and FYNNEI. V trimming: 6 bases; J trimming: 2 bases; junction bases outside the gene matches: 3.

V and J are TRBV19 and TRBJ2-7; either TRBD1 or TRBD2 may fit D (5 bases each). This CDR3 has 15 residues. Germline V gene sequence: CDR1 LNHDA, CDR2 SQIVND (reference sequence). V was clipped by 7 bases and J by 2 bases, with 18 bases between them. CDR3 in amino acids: CASTQVGAGTYEQYF. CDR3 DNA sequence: TGTGCCAGTACCCAGGTAGGGGCCGGGACCTACGAGCAGTACTTC.

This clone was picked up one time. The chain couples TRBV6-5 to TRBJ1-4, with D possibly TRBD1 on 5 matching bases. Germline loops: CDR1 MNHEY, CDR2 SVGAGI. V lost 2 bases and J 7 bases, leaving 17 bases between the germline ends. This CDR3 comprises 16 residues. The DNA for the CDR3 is TGTGCCAGCAGTTACCGCGGGGGTGGAAAGGGTGAAAAACTGTTTTTT. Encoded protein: CASSYRGGGKGEKLFF.

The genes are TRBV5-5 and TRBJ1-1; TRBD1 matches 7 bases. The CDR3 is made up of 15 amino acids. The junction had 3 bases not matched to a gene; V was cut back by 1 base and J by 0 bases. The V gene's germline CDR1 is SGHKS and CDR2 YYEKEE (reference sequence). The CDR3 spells CASSLSGTVNTEAFF. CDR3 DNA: TGTGCCAGCAGCTTGTCCGGGACAGTGAACACTGAAGCTTTCTTT.

The CDR3 nucleotides read TGTGCCAGCAGGGACGCGGTTTCGGGCAATGAGCAGTTCTTC. Protein sequence: CASRDAVSGNEQFF. The chain recombines TRBV2 with TRBJ2-1, with unresolved D. There are 14 residues in the CDR3. Germline assignment: CDR1 SNHLY and CDR2 FYNNEI. V was pared by 6 bases and J by 6 bases, with 15 bases between.

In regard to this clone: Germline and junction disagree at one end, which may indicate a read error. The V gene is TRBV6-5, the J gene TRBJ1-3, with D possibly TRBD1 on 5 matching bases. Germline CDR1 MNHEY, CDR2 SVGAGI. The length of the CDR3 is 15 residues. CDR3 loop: CASSYAGTPGDTIYF. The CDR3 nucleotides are TGTGCCAGCAGTTACGCCGGGACCCCTGGAGACACCATATATTTT.

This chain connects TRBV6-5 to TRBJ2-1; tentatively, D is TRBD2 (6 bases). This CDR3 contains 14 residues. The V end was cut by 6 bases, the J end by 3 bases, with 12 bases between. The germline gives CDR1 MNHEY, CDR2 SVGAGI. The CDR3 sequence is CASSRDSYYNEQFF. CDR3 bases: TGTGCCAGCAGCCGGGACTCATACTACAATGAGCAGTTCTTC.